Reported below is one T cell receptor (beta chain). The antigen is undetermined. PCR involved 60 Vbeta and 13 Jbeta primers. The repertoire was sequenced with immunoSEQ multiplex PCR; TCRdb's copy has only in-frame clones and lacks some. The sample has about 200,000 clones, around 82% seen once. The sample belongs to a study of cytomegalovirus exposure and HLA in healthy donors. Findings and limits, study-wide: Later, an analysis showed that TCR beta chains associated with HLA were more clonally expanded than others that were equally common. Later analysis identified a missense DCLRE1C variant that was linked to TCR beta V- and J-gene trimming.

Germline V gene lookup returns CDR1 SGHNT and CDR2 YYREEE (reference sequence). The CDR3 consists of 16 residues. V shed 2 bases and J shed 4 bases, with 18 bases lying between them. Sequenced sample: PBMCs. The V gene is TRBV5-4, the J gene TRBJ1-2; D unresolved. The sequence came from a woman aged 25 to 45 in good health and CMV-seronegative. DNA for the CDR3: TGTGCCAGCAGCTTAACTTTAGCAGCAACTGCCTATGGCTACACCTTC. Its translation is CASSLTLAATAYGYTF. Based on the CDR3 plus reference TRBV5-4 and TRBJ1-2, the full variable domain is ETGVTQSPTHLIKTRGQQVTLRCSSQSGHNTVSWYQQALGQGPQFIFQYYREEENGRGNFPPRFSGLQFPNYSSELNVNALELDDSALYLCASSLTLAATAYGYTFGSGTRLTVV.